Listed here are 18 T cell receptor beta chains from one sample, sequenced in a study of blood T cells in healthy people across ages. The use of a sample-barcoded 5' primer and a J-beta primer mix characterized a second PCR of roughly 7 to 12 cycles. MiXCR, applied by TCRdb to the 5' RACE reads, yields one record per CDR3 protein. The sample contains about 640,000 distinct CDR3 sequences, 25% to 30% of which appear only once. Sequenced input: blood. These receptors all stem from a woman at least 80 years old in good health.

The chain recombines TRBV10-3 with TRBJ2-3; 10 nucleotides align to TRBD2. The length of the CDR3 is 17 residues. Germline V gene lookup returns CDR1 ENHRY and CDR2 SYGVKD. V lost 3 bases and J lost 5; bases outside the gene matches: 11. The CDR3 nucleotides are TGTGCCATCAGTGATTCGTCCAGCGGGGGGGTTCAAGATACGCAGTATTTT. Translated, it gives CAISDSSSGGVQDTQYF.

About this clonotype itself: A read error may be the cause here, since a much bigger clone is one base away. This chain joins TRBV29-1 and TRBJ2-7; tentative D call: TRBD1 (6 bases). Germline loops: CDR1 SQVTM, CDR2 ANQGSEA. The CDR3 has 12 residues. Trimming cost V 5 bases and J 3 bases, with 11 bases left between them. The CDR3 is CSVRDTFYEQYF. The CDR3 DNA reads as TGCAGCGTTAGGGACACCTTCTACGAGCAGTACTTC.

This clonotype has a handful of counts. The rearrangement links TRBV3-1 to TRBJ1-1; the match to TRBD1 covers 7 bases. This CDR3 spans 15 amino acids. CDR1 is LGHDT, CDR2 YNNKEL, per germline (reference sequence). J gave up 4 bases and V 6 bases, and 11 bases lay outside the gene matches. The CDR3 DNA sequence: TGTGCCAGCAGACTCGCCACAGGGGATTTCACTGAAGCTTTCTTT. Encoded protein: CASRLATGDFTEAFF.

Note on this clonotype: A single base separates this from a much larger clone, so it may be a read error. The V gene is TRBV20-1, the J gene TRBJ2-1; D is possibly TRBD2 (6 bases). The J call could be wrong; TRBJ2-7 is a better fit for the DNA end. There are 14 residues in the CDR3. Looked up from germline, CDR1 is DFQATT and CDR2 is SNEGSKA (reference sequence). CDR3 region: CSAPTRLTYNEQYF. The CDR3 bases are TGCAGTGCTCCGACTAGGTTGACCTACAATGAGCAGTACTTC.

Only a few counts were recorded for this clonotype. The chain joins TRBV7-3 to TRBJ2-3; D not certain. Per the germline V gene, CDR1 is SGHTA and CDR2 is FQGTGA. V lost 3 bases to trimming and J lost 6 bases, with 7 bases between them. The CDR3 extends over 12 amino acids. CDR3 coding DNA: TGTGCCAGCAGCTTCCACGGGGATACGCAGTATTTT. Translating gives CASSFHGDTQYF.

This clonotype was found a few times. The V and J genes are TRBV6-5 and TRBJ1-2; 7 nucleotides agree with TRBD1. This CDR3 is 15 amino acids long. With 4 bases clipped from V and 6 bases from J, the junction kept 11 bases outside the gene matches. CDR1 is MNHEY, CDR2 SVGAGI, per germline. CDR3 coding DNA: TGTGCCAGCAGTTCTAGAGGGGGCGCTTTAGATGGCTACACCTTC. Protein product: CASSSRGGALDGYTF.

This clonotype was seen at least ten times. The chain links TRBV9 to TRBJ2-1; 10 nucleotides match TRBD2. The CDR3 is 16 amino acids. V lost 0 bases, J lost 8 bases, and 8 bases stayed unmatched. Germline CDR1 SGDLS, CDR2 YYNGEE. This CDR3 reads CASSVVPSGGDHEQFF. The CDR3 bases are TGTGCCAGCAGCGTAGTTCCCAGCGGGGGGGACCATGAGCAGTTCTTC.

In its sample, this clonotype was seen many times. This chain connects TRBV28 to TRBJ2-3; 7 nucleotides match TRBD1. From germline, CDR1 is MDHEN and CDR2 SYDVKM. CDR3 length: 14 residues. V lost 8 bases to trimming and J lost 3 bases; unmatched junction nucleotides: 8. In DNA form, the CDR3 reads TGTGCCAGCGCTGGGGACAGTCCGACAGATACGCAGTATTTT. Translation gives CASAGDSPTDTQYF.

The chain has TRBV20-1 and TRBJ2-7; D is uncertain. The CDR3 is made up of 11 amino acids. Between the trimmed V and J ends, which lost 1 base and 4 bases, there was a span of 5 bases. The germline CDR1 and CDR2 sequences are DFQATT and SNEGSKA (reference sequence). This chain's CDR3 is CSARAEYEQYF. The DNA of the CDR3 is TGCAGTGCTAGAGCCGAATACGAGCAGTACTTC.

This rearrangement joins TRBV7-8 to TRBJ2-6; D perhaps matches TRBD1 (5 bases). Germline assignment: CDR1 SGHVS and CDR2 FQNEAQ. The CDR3 consists of 16 residues. Trimming left V 5 bases short and J 0 bases short, with 11 bases between. CDR3 region: CASSHRRVSGANVLTF. The DNA of the CDR3 is TGTGCCAGCAGCCACCGCAGGGTCTCTGGGGCCAACGTCCTGACTTTC.

The CDR3 bases are TGTGCCAGCAGCTTAGACGGTCCCCAGGAGACCCAGTACTTC. Amino acids: CASSLDGPQETQYF. The chain combines TRBV7-2 with TRBJ2-5; the D is unclear. Germline lookup yields CDR1 SGHTA and CDR2 FQGNSA. The CDR3 spans 14 residues. V lost 1 base and J 5 bases, leaving 11 bases between the germline ends.

This clonotype was detected ten times or more. The chain is built from TRBV28 and TRBJ1-2; the match to TRBD1 covers 11 bases. The CDR3 is 13 residues long. The ends lost 8 bases at V and 8 bases at J; junction bases unmatched: 7. Germline CDR1 and CDR2: MDHEN and SYDVKM. The CDR3: CASPLGQGEGYTF. In nucleotides, the CDR3 is TGTGCCAGCCCCTTGGGACAGGGGGAAGGCTACACCTTC.

About this clonotype itself: A read error is possible here, since a much larger clone lies one base away. This chain joins TRBV7-9 and TRBJ2-7; D might be TRBD2 (6 bases). Germline assignment: CDR1 SEHNR and CDR2 FQNEAQ (reference sequence). This CDR3 is 19 amino acids long. Trimming stripped 4 bases from V and 2 bases from J, with 27 bases between. In nucleotides, the CDR3 is TGTGCCAGCAGCTCGAGATCCGGGACTGGCGGAGGACCTACCTACGAGCAGTACTTC. Its protein product is CASSSRSGTGGGPTYEQYF.

The table lists this clonotype with a few counts. The DNA of the CDR3 is TGTGCTAGTGGTCGGGACCGCGGCACAGATACGCAGTATTTT. Encoded protein: CASGRDRGTDTQYF. This rearrangement joins TRBV12-5 to TRBJ2-3; D possibly uses TRBD1 or TRBD2 (5 bases each). CDR1 LGHNT and CDR2 FRNRAP come from the germline V gene. The V and J ends lost 5 bases and 1 base respectively, with 10 bases between them. This CDR3 is built from 14 residues.

This clonotype was observed a handful of times. Sequence at one end of the junction differs from germline and may be a read error. The rearrangement uses TRBV6-5 and TRBJ1-2, with 9 bases that match TRBD1. The CDR3 totals 16 residues. Per germline, CDR1 MNHEY and CDR2 SVGAGI. The CDR3 here is CAGSYLQGAAFLGYTF. CDR3 DNA sequence: TGTGCCGGCAGTTACTTACAGGGGGCGGCGTTTTTAGGCTACACCTTC.

This clonotype was counted only a few times. A much bigger clone sits one base away, suggesting this may be a read error. The rearrangement links TRBV11-2 to TRBJ2-7; TRBD1 matches at 7 bases. The CDR3 totals 13 residues. Germline CDR1 SGHAT, CDR2 FQNNGV. Germline trimming cut 2 bases from V and 7 bases from J; bases unmatched to any gene: 5. The CDR3 nucleotides are TGTGCCAGCAGCTTAAACAGGGGCGGGGAGCAGTACTTC. Protein sequence: CASSLNRGGEQYF.

This clonotype was seen more than once but under ten times. The chain carries TRBV27 and TRBJ1-1, with D unresolved. This CDR3 has 15 residues. Germline V gives CDR1 MNHEY, CDR2 SMNVEV (reference sequence). Between the trimmed V and J ends, which lost 3 bases and 1 base, there was a span of 12 bases. The CDR3 is CASSLLPPPNTEAFF. CDR3 DNA: TGTGCCAGCAGTTTGCTACCCCCACCGAACACTGAAGCTTTCTTT.

The chain has TRBV20-1 and TRBJ1-1, with TRBD1 as a possible D gene (6 bases). The CDR3 runs to 13 residues. V shed 2 bases and J shed 1 base, with 8 bases lying between them. Germline-derived CDR1 and CDR2 are DFQATT and SNEGSKA (reference sequence). The CDR3 spells CSARLGGNTEAFF. The CDR3 DNA is TGCAGTGCTAGACTAGGGGGGAACACTGAAGCTTTCTTT.